This T cell receptor (beta chain) was sequenced in a study of beta chain features in type 1 diabetes. A few counts support this clone. Germline V gene sequence: CDR1 MNHNS, CDR2 SASEGT. V trimming: 8 bases; J trimming: 0 bases; junction bases outside the gene matches: 6. The CDR3 totals 14 residues. Expressed TCRB transcripts were sequenced, since all the RNA that had been isolated was reverse transcribed. Assay: immunoSEQ multiplex PCR; the TCRdb copy retains only in-frame clones and omits some. The data hold more than 300,000 clones, with less than 15% observed a single time. The specimen was naive CD4+ T cells from blood. This chain connects TRBV6-1 to TRBJ1-1, with 7 bases fitting TRBD1. This receptor was obtained from a woman aged 18-29 years in good health. The CDR3 DNA follows: TGTGCCAGCTCTTGGGACAGTTTGAACACTGAAGCTTTCTTT. As protein: CASSWDSLNTEAFF.